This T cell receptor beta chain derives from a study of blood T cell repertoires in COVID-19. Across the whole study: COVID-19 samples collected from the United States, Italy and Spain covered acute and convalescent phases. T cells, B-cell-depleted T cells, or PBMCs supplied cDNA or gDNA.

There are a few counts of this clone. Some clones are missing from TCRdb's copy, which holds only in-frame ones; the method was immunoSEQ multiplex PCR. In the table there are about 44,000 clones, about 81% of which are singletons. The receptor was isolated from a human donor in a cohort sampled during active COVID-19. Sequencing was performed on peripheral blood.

The CDR3 DNA reads as TGTGCCAGCAGCCTCCGACTAGCGGGGGCCACCGGGGAGCTGTTTTTT. Its protein is CASSLRLAGATGELFF. This chain links TRBV4-2 with TRBJ2-2, with 12 bases fitting TRBD2. This CDR3 contains 16 residues. CDR1 is LGHNA, CDR2 YNFKEQ, per germline. J was trimmed by 4 bases and V by 4 bases; bases with no gene match: 4.